Each of the 21 T cell receptor beta chains below was sequenced from the same sample in a study of a mutant IDH1 vaccine in newly diagnosed glioma (dated by TCRdb to the early 2020s). Library construction relied on the immunoSEQ multiplex PCR assay. TCRdb took over this immuneACCESS table, retaining in-frame rearrangements with V and J assigned. Such tables are incomplete; in checked studies, under half of the missing clones stem from an unresolved V gene, and the remainder is unexplained. In all, the sample holds about 43,000 clones, and about 88% of those were seen once. The ten most abundant clones make up about 2.5% of the sample. What these receptors recognize is not known. This sample's time point label indicates: week 23, last vaccination. Every vaccine dose consisted of 300 ug of a 20-mer mutant IDH1 peptide in Montanide, administered subcutaneously together with topical imiquimod. This specimen was PBMCs, taken from a glioma patient whose treatment included an IDH1 peptide vaccine. These receptors came from a woman between 18 and 29 years old with glioma. Some clones in this sample may be carry-over from other donors' samples.

The chain joins TRBV6-5 to TRBJ2-3; D gene ambiguous. This CDR3 spans 13 amino acids. Trimming removed 0 bases from V and 6 bases from J, with 7 bases in between. Germline values: CDR1 MNHEY, CDR2 SVGAGI. The CDR3 protein is CASSYSYGDTQYF. CDR3 nucleotide sequence: TGTGCCAGCAGTTACTCGTACGGGGATACGCAGTATTTT.

J is TRBJ2-5 and V is TRBV5-4, with a weak D call TRBD2 (7 bases). The germline V gene encodes CDR1 SGHNT and CDR2 YYREEE (reference sequence). CDR3 length: 13 residues. CDR3 sequence: CASAGAPQETQYF. The CDR3 DNA reads TGTGCTTCGGCGGGGGCCCCACAAGAGACCCAGTACTTC.

The sample holds one count of this clone. The genes are TRBV7-9 and TRBJ1-2, with no clear D. CDR3 length: 16 residues. From germline, CDR1 is SEHNR and CDR2 FQNEAQ (reference sequence). Trimming took off 2 bases at V and 8 bases at J, with 21 bases between the two ends. Written as DNA, the CDR3 is TGTGCCAGCAGCTTATTTGGCACTTTAGAGTTCGGAGGCTACACCTTC. Amino acids: CASSLFGTLEFGGYTF.

V and J are TRBV7-9 and TRBJ1-1, with no clear D. The CDR3 loop spans 13 amino acids. Germline V gives CDR1 SEHNR, CDR2 FQNEAQ (reference sequence). V was trimmed by 10 bases and J by 4 bases, leaving 16 bases between them. The CDR3 DNA reads as TGTGCCATCAGAGAGGGCGCGGGCACTGAAGCTTTCTTT. Translating it yields CAIREGAGTEAFF.

This rearrangement joins TRBV7-2 to TRBJ1-6; D call uncertain. Deletions cut 1 base from V and 0 bases from J, with 7 bases between. The germline V gene has CDR1 SGHTA and CDR2 FQGNSA. This CDR3 is built from 16 residues. The CDR3, as DNA: TGTGCCAGCAGCTTAGGGGTCATCTCCTATAATTCACCCCTCCACTTT. Translated, it gives CASSLGVISYNSPLHF.

The chain joins TRBV15 to TRBJ1-1; TRBD1 matches at 8 bases. Germline V CDR1 and CDR2: LNHNV, YYDKDF (reference sequence). The length of the CDR3 is 16 residues. V shed 0 bases, J shed 10 bases, and the junction held 13 bases outside the gene matches. CDR3 nucleotide sequence: TGTGCCACCAGCAGAGATAGGACAGGGTCATCGCTCGGAGCTTTCTTT. Protein sequence: CATSRDRTGSSLGAFF. The entire variable domain, with the rest obtained from reference TRBV15 and TRBJ1-1, is as follows: DAMVIQNPRYQVTQFGKPVTLSCSQTLNHNVMYWYQQKSSQAPKLLFHYYDKDFNNEADTPDNFQSRRPNTSFCFLDIRSPGLGDTAMYLCATSRDRTGSSLGAFFGQGTRLTVV.

The V gene is TRBV4-3, the J gene TRBJ1-2; no definite D call. This CDR3 comprises 17 residues. Deletions cut 0 bases from V and 4 bases from J, with 18 bases between. CDR1 is LGHNA and CDR2 is YSLEER in the germline V gene. Written as DNA, the CDR3 is TGCGCCAGCAGCCAAGATGGGCCGGGGAGGATCGCCTATGGCTACACCTTC. It yields the protein CASSQDGPGRIAYGYTF.

The gene calls are TRBV5-1 and TRBJ2-4; the D gene is possibly TRBD2 (6 bases). Trimming took off 4 bases at V and 9 bases at J, with 17 bases between the two ends. The germline V gene has CDR1 SGHRS and CDR2 YFSETQ. This CDR3 comprises 14 residues. CDR3: CASSPRDSWSIQYF. The CDR3 DNA follows: TGCGCCAGCAGCCCCAGGGACTCTTGGAGCATTCAGTACTTC.

The J gene is TRBJ2-3, the V gene TRBV19; the match to TRBD1 covers 7 bases. The CDR3 consists of 15 residues. CDR1 is LNHDA and CDR2 is SQIVND in the germline V gene (reference sequence). Losses at the gene ends were 5 bases for V and 5 bases for J; bases not matched to a gene: 10. DNA for the CDR3: TGTGCCAGTAGTTCCTCGGACAGGTTTGGAGATACGCAGTATTTT. It codes for CASSSSDRFGDTQYF.

The chain carries TRBV18 and TRBJ1-2, with 7 bases aligning to TRBD1. V shed 2 bases, J shed 4 bases, and the junction held 13 bases outside the gene matches. This CDR3 has 17 amino acids. Looked up from germline, CDR1 is KGHSH and CDR2 is LQKENI. The CDR3 DNA is TGTGCCAGCTCACCAGTTATGCGAGGACAGGTGGGCTATGGCTACACCTTC. Residues: CASSPVMRGQVGYGYTF.

This chain joins TRBV5-5 and TRBJ1-2; the D gene is possibly TRBD1 (5 bases). CDR1 is SGHKS and CDR2 is YYEKEE in the germline V gene (reference sequence). Trimming pared 1 base from V and 2 bases from J, leaving 15 bases between. The CDR3 has 16 residues. CDR3 sequence: CASSLSPGTVNYGYTF. CDR3 bases: TGTGCCAGCAGCTTGAGTCCCGGGACCGTAAACTATGGCTACACCTTC.

This clone showed up just once. The chain uses TRBV6-1 and TRBJ2-7; D is possibly TRBD1 or TRBD2 (5 bases each). Per germline, CDR1 MNHNS and CDR2 SASEGT. V dropped 3 bases and J dropped 1 base, with 16 bases sitting between them. The CDR3 spans 16 residues. DNA of the CDR3: TGTGCCAGCAGTGATCCCCGGGACGGAAAGTCCTACGAGCAGTACTTC. This sequence encodes CASSDPRDGKSYEQYF.

The chain carries TRBV11-1 and TRBJ2-2, with a possible D match to TRBD2 (6 bases). V was cut by 5 bases and J by 4 bases, with 11 bases left in between. Germline V CDR1 and CDR2: SGHAT, FQDESV (reference sequence). The CDR3 is 14 amino acids. For the CDR3, the DNA is TGTGCCAGCAGCCAGGACTACCCCACCGGGGAGCTGTTTTTT. Translated, it gives CASSQDYPTGELFF.

For this clone: A much larger clone lies a single base off, so this may be a read error. The chain joins TRBV29-1 to TRBJ1-1; the D gene is possibly TRBD1 (5 bases). Germline CDR1 is SQVTM and CDR2 is ANQGSEA. The CDR3 has 12 residues. Deletions cut 0 bases from V and 3 bases from J, with 5 bases between. CDR3 amino acids: CSVEEGDTEAFF. In DNA form, the CDR3 reads TGCAGCGTTGAAGAGGGGGACACTGAAGCTTTCTTT.

This clone was seen only once. The gene calls are TRBV4-3 and TRBJ1-4; the D is unclear. The germline CDR1 and CDR2 sequences are LGHNA and YSLEER. The CDR3 has 17 amino acids. The ends were cut back, 1 base at V and 1 base at J, with 13 bases in the middle. CDR3 residues: CASSQAAPAVTNEKLFF. CDR3 nucleotide sequence: TGCGCCAGCAGCCAAGCTGCCCCGGCGGTAACTAATGAAAAACTGTTTTTT.

V and J are TRBV29-1 and TRBJ2-7; TRBD2 matches 8 bases. The germline gives CDR1 SQVTM, CDR2 ANQGSEA. The CDR3 is 16 amino acids. The ends lost 4 bases at V and 0 bases at J; junction bases unmatched: 11. The CDR3 loop reads CSVVSGGGPNSYEQYF. CDR3 bases: TGCAGCGTTGTCTCCGGGGGGGGCCCAAACTCCTACGAGCAGTACTTC.

This clone showed up just a few times. The rearrangement joins TRBV7-8 to TRBJ1-1; D is possibly TRBD1 (6 bases). Germline V gene sequence: CDR1 SGHVS, CDR2 FQNEAQ. The germline V and J ends were trimmed by 6 bases and 11 bases, with 13 bases remaining between them. The CDR3 spans 11 residues. In nucleotides, the CDR3 is TGTGCCAGCAGTTCGCTGGGGGCCGCTTTCTTT. Residues: CASSSLGAAFF.

This clone was counted between two and nine times. The rearrangement links TRBV4-3 to TRBJ2-7; the D gene is possibly TRBD2 (7 bases). Germline V gene lookup returns CDR1 LGHNA and CDR2 YSLEER. This CDR3 spans 15 amino acids. V dropped 0 bases and J dropped 1 base, with 10 bases sitting between them. In nucleotides, the CDR3 is TGCGCCAGCAGCCAAGACCGGGGGGCTTCCTACGAGCAGTACTTC. Translated: CASSQDRGASYEQYF.

V usage is TRBV5-1 and J usage is TRBJ2-1; 7 nucleotides line up with TRBD2. The CDR3 extends over 14 amino acids. Trimming at V came to 4 bases and at J to 8 bases, leaving 9 bases not matched to a gene. Germline loops: CDR1 SGHRS, CDR2 YFSETQ. CDR3 DNA: TGCGCCAGCAGCAGGGAGGGGTTAAACGATGAGCAGTTCTTC. Amino acid sequence: CASSREGLNDEQFF.

In DNA form, the CDR3 reads TGTGCCAGCAGCTTGGGCGGGCTCGGGGGGGAGCTGTTTTTT. This translates into CASSLGGLGGELFF. The V and J genes are TRBV5-4 and TRBJ2-2; maybe TRBD2 (5 bases). V was cut by 0 bases and J by 8 bases, with 11 bases left in between. CDR3 length equals 14 residues. Germline CDR1 is SGHNT and CDR2 is YYREEE (reference sequence). The variable domain in full, completed from reference TRBV5-4 and TRBJ2-2, reads ETGVTQSPTHLIKTRGQQVTLRCSSQSGHNTVSWYQQALGQGPQFIFQYYREEENGRGNFPPRFSGLQFPNYSSELNVNALELDDSALYLCASSLGGLGGELFFGEGSRLTVL.

The chain uses TRBV29-1 and TRBJ2-7, with a tentative D call TRBD2 (6 bases). V was pared by 6 bases and J by 5 bases, with 23 bases between. The CDR3 is 15 residues long. Germline CDR1 and CDR2: SQVTM and ANQGSEA. CDR3 sequence: CSVLGGFGGINEQYF. CDR3 nucleotide sequence: TGCAGCGTCCTAGGAGGGTTCGGGGGAATCAACGAGCAGTACTTC.